Below, one TCR beta chain is given with its context. This entry comes from a study of blood T cell repertoires in COVID-19. The CDR3 is 15 amino acids. V was pared by 4 bases and J by 2 bases, with 12 bases between. CDR1 and CDR2 from the germline V gene are LNHDA and SQIVND (reference sequence). Method: immunoSEQ multiplex PCR; TCRdb's copy keeps in-frame clones and lacks some. The table has roughly 360,000 clones, 70% to 90% seen once. The sample comprised PBMCs or T cells enriched from blood (not recorded which). The TCR was taken from a man aged 25-40 years who had recovered from COVID-19. This sequence joins TRBV19 and TRBJ1-5; possible D gene TRBD1, 5 bases. CDR3 bases: TGTGCCAGTAGTACCGTATTAGGGGGCAATCAGCCCCAGCATTTT. This gives the protein CASSTVLGGNQPQHF.